The rows below give T cell receptor beta chains drawn from one sample of a study of OX40 agonist ivuxolimab in advanced cancers. Sequencing used immunoSEQ multiplex PCR; TCRdb keeps in-frame clones, though not all of them. The repertoire includes about 55,000 clones, just under 85% of them detected once, and 1.2% sits in the top ten. This sample comprised CD4+ or CD8+ T cells sorted from blood, obtained in a trial of the OX40 agonist ivuxolimab. These receptors were taken from an adult with an advanced solid tumor such as melanoma, head and neck, liver or kidney cancer. Both conserved end residues are part of each CDR3. A D gene is named only where the DNA matches it firmly. Not all rows give a size; the values are once, few, many and, for expanded clones, a class.

TRBJ2-7 . TRBV11-2 16 TRBD1 TGTGCCAGCAGCTTAAGGTCGGGCAGGGGGAGCTACGAGCAGTACTTC CASSLRSGRGSYEQYF
TRBJ2-7 . TRBV6-1 12 . TGTGCCAGCAGTGAGGCCAACTACGAGCAGTACTTC CASSEANYEQYF
TRBJ2-2 . TRBV27 18 . TGTGCCAGCAGCTTTGACACCCGAGCAGGGGGGCTCACCGGGGAGCTGTTTTTT CASSFDTRAGGLTGELFF
TRBJ2-3 . TRBV6-5 15 TRBD2 TGTGCCAGCAGTCTAAGCGGGATCTTCACAGATACGCAGTATTTT CASSLSGIFTDTQYF
TRBJ2-7 . TRBV27 13 . TGTGCCAGCAGCCTCAGTGTGACCTACGAGCAGTACTTC CASSLSVTYEQYF
TRBJ2-3 few TRBV5-1 14 TRBD1 TGCGCCAGCAGATCCGACAGGGCCACAGATACGCAGTATTTT CASRSDRATDTQYF
TRBJ1-2 . TRBV6-5 15 TRBD1 TGTGCCAGCACCCCAAAGGGGGCTGCTAACTATGGCTACACCTTC CASTPKGAANYGYTF
TRBJ1-5 . TRBV7-2 15 . TGTGCCAGCAGCTTAAGGGGGGCAGGCAATCAGCCCCAGCATTTT CASSLRGAGNQPQHF
TRBJ2-5 . TRBV9 16 . TGTGCCAGCACCCCGGGACAACTGAGGGAGTTAGAGACCCAGTACTTC CASTPGQLRELETQYF
TRBJ2-5 . TRBV11-2 16 TRBD2 TGTGCCAGCAGTTCCGGGACTAGCGGGAGTGAACAGACCCAGTACTTC CASSSGTSGSEQTQYF
TRBJ2-3 . TRBV5-4 17 TRBD2 TGTGCCAGCAGCTCAAGGACTAGCGGGACTAGCACAGATACGCAGTATTTT CASSSRTSGTSTDTQYF
TRBJ2-2 few TRBV29-1 12 . TGCAGCGTTGAAGAGAACACCGGGGAGCTGTTTTTT CSVEENTGELFF
TRBJ2-3 . TRBV6-1 13 TRBD1 TGTGCCAGCAGCCGCCTACAGGGGGATACGCAGTATTTT CASSRLQGDTQYF
TRBJ2-7 . TRBV19 14 TRBD2 TGTGCCAGTAGTACCCGGGAGGGGGCCTACGAGCAGTACTTC CASSTREGAYEQYF
TRBJ2-7 . TRBV29-1 12 TRBD1 TGCAGCACCAGGACAGGGATCTACGAGCAGTACTTC CSTRTGIYEQYF
TRBJ2-7 . TRBV29-1 16 TRBD1 TGCAGCGTTGAAGTTACCACCGGGACAGGACTATACGAGCAGTACTTC CSVEVTTGTGLYEQYF
TRBJ2-1 once TRBV7-9 15 TRBD2 TGTGCCAGCAGCTTAGTTGGGACTAGGAAAAGTGAGCAGTTCTTC CASSLVGTRKSEQFF
TRBJ2-1 few TRBV7-7 13 . TGTGCCAGCAGCTTAGCTTTGGAGGATGAGCAGTTCTTC CASSLALEDEQFF
TRBJ2-5 . TRBV5-1 15 . TGCGCCAGCAGGTTGTCTTGGCAGAACCAAGAGACCCAGTACTTC CASRLSWQNQETQYF
TRBJ1-2 . TRBV2 13 TRBD1 TGTGCCAGCAGGACAGGGGGCGACTATGGCTACACCTTC CASRTGGDYGYTF
TRBJ2-2 few TRBV2 16 . TGTGCCAGCAGGTTAGGCGGGGACAGCAACACCGGGGAGCTGTTTTTT CASRLGGDSNTGELFF